The clone carrying this T cell receptor (beta chain) was picked up a small number of times. Its antigen is unknown. No patient had autoimmune disease or received systemic immunosuppression. Sampling times: baseline, cycle 4 day 1, cycle 7 day 1. These data are taken from a study of OX40 agonist ivuxolimab in advanced cancers. In the study overall: Those enrolled were 82.7% male, with a mean age of about 66 years and ages from about 20 to 80. General study points: Expanded clones belonging to CD8+ T cells outnumbered, on average, those of CD4+.

The repertoire was sequenced with immunoSEQ multiplex PCR; TCRdb's copy has only in-frame clones and lacks some. The profile shows tens of thousands of clones, 88% of them singletons. The V gene's germline CDR1 is SGHDN and CDR2 FVKESK. The V end lost 4 bases, the J end lost 5 bases, and 20 bases lay between the germline ends. The length of the CDR3 is 16 residues. The sequencing used CD4+ or CD8+ T cells sorted from blood, collected in a trial of the OX40 agonist ivuxolimab. The V call is TRBV14, the J call TRBJ2-5; no firm D call. This receptor was identified in an adult with an advanced solid tumor such as melanoma, head and neck, liver or kidney cancer. The CDR3 nucleotides are TGTGCCAGCAGCCTAGGATGGCATACAGTAGGGGAGACCCAGTACTTC. Translation gives CASSLGWHTVGETQYF.